This T cell receptor (beta chain) comes out of a study of Ad26.COV2.S vaccination and SARS-CoV-2 variants. Study in general: A COV1001 Ad26.COV2.S trial-arm participant provided the sample. Into the muscle, Ad26.COV2.S was dosed once or twice, 56 days apart. Points from the study as a whole: In vaccinated individuals, spike-specific CD8+ and CD4+ T cell responses reportedly displayed substantial breadth.

This clone was picked up one time. Its antigen is unidentified. The sample's treatment: roughly 20 received Ad26.COV2.S at low or high dose, single or two shots; about 5 received placebo; per-sample allocation not given. Samples came from day 63 after the first vaccine or placebo injection. Boston supplied an adult donor aged 18-55 years. Measured with immunoSEQ multiplex PCR; TCRdb has only the in-frame clones, and not every one. This table holds about 470,000 clones, 90% found once. Germline loops: CDR1 MDHEN, CDR2 SYDVKM. The trim removed 5 bases at V and 4 bases at J, leaving 6 bases unmatched. The CDR3 is 15 residues long.

The receptor was isolated from a person between 18 and 65 years old who received the Ad26.COV2.S COVID-19 vaccine or a placebo. Sequences were derived from peripheral blood, sampled in a trial of Ad26.COV2.S vaccine versus placebo. The chain has TRBV28 and TRBJ1-5; TRBD1 aligns across 9 bases. The CDR3 is CASSGTGRGNQPQHF. DNA of the CDR3: TGTGCCAGCAGTGGGACAGGGCGTGGGAATCAGCCCCAGCATTTT.